This TCR beta chain was retrieved from a study of blood T cell repertoires in COVID-19. Turning to the study itself: Samples representing acute and convalescent COVID-19 were sourced from the United States, Italy and Spain. Sources were T cells, B-cell-depleted T cells, or PBMCs; the material itself was cDNA or gDNA.

Measured with immunoSEQ multiplex PCR; TCRdb has only the in-frame clones, and not every one. The sample holds 160,000 or so clones, 80% to 90% seen once. The CDR3 sequence is 16 residues long. V shed 4 bases and J 5 bases; nucleotides not matched to a gene: 9. Germline V gives CDR1 MNHEY, CDR2 SVGAGI. The sequence derives from a woman aged 40-49 years with acute or convalescent COVID-19. Material for sequencing was peripheral blood. The chain links TRBV6-5 to TRBJ2-1, with 9 bases fitting TRBD2. The CDR3 region has the DNA TGTGCCAGCAGTTCCAGCGGGAGGAGATTCCACAATGAGCAGTTCTTC. Translating it yields CASSSSGRRFHNEQFF.